This is a list of T cell receptor beta chains from one sample in a study of T-cell reconstitution after alpha-beta-depleted transplantation in children. From the PCR reads, TCRdb called clonotypes with MiXCR, one entry per CDR3 protein. The sample lists 200,000 to 300,000 distinct CDR3 sequences; around 8% were seen once. This material consisted of PBMCs, mostly from graft donor cells, taken 180 days after TCRalphabeta/CD19-depleted stem cell transplant. All receptors derive from a male patient younger than 18 who had a stem cell transplant for acute lymphoblastic leukemia, so the T cells may come from the graft donor. Each CDR3 is given with its conserved first and last residue. Each record gives: D gene, V gene, J gene, clone size, CDR3 DNA, CDR3 protein. A D gene is named only where the DNA matches it firmly. Size values are once, few and many counts, or a class for expanded clones, and some rows have none.

>NA|TRBV6-5|TRBJ1-2|NA
TGTGCCAGCAACCCCACGGGAGGGGGGCGAGCCTATGGCTACACCTTC
CASNPTGGGRAYGYTF
>TRBD1|TRBV5-1|TRBJ2-3|many
TGCGCCAGCAGCTTGGGACAGGGAAGGGATACGCAGTATTTT
CASSLGQGRDTQYF
>NA|TRBV20-1|TRBJ2-7|few
TGCAGTGCTCAAGACTGGTCCCGGGGATACGAGCAGTACTTC
CSAQDWSRGYEQYF
>TRBD1|TRBV6-1|TRBJ2-7|many
TGTGCCAGCAGTGTGGGACAGCCAGCCTACGAGCAGTACTTC
CASSVGQPAYEQYF
>TRBD2|TRBV7-9|TRBJ2-1|many
TGTGCCAGCAGCCGGAAGGGACTAGCGGGGTACAATGAGCAGTTCTTC
CASSRKGLAGYNEQFF
>TRBD2|TRBV7-3|TRBJ2-2|many
TGTGCCAGCAGCTCACTCCAGACTAGCGGGCACGGGGAGCTGTTTTTT
CASSSLQTSGHGELFF
>TRBD2|TRBV12-3/TRBV12-4|TRBJ2-1|many
TGTGCCAGCAGTTCGGGACTAGCGGGAGGGCGAACTTACAATGAGCAGTTCTTC
CASSSGLAGGRTYNEQFF
>TRBD2|TRBV18|TRBJ2-5|many
TGTGCCAGCTCACCAAGCGGGGGCCAAGAGACCCAGTACTTC
CASSPSGGQETQYF
>TRBD2|TRBV2|TRBJ2-2|many
TGTGCCAGCAGTGGGCCGCAGGGCGTTCCTAGCGGGAGTTCCACCGGGGAGCTGTTTTTT
CASSGPQGVPSGSSTGELFF
>TRBD2|TRBV7-9|TRBJ2-7|many
TGTGCCAGCAGCCAGACTAGCGTTTCCTACGAGCAGTACTTC
CASSQTSVSYEQYF
>NA|TRBV7-4|TRBJ2-3|many
TGTGCCAGCAGCTCACACCCAGGACACCCCCCAATCACAGATACGCAGTATTTT
CASSSHPGHPPITDTQYF
>NA|TRBV15|TRBJ2-7|many
TGTGCCACCAGCAGAGATAAGGCAGTAGGCTACGAGCAGTACTTC
CATSRDKAVGYEQYF
>NA|TRBV29-1|TRBJ2-2|many
TGCAGCGTGTCAGGGCTCACCGGGGAGCTGTTTTTT
CSVSGLTGELFF
>NA|TRBV29-1|TRBJ1-1|many
TGCAGCGTTGAAGATCTTGGGCCACCTACGGGACGGAACACTGAAGCTTTCTTT
CSVEDLGPPTGRNTEAFF
>NA|TRBV20-1|TRBJ2-7|many
TGCAGTGCTAGATCCAGCTCCTACGAGCAGTACTTC
CSARSSSYEQYF
>NA|TRBV20-1|TRBJ2-4|many
TGCAGTGCTAGAGATATAGGGAACATTCAGTACTTC
CSARDIGNIQYF
>NA|TRBV20-1|TRBJ1-5|NA
TGCAGTGCCATTGGGCTAGTGGGTGCATCCAATCAGCCCCAGCATTTT
CSAIGLVGASNQPQHF
>TRBD1|TRBV25-1|TRBJ2-7|many
TGTGCCAGCAGTTTGGCCGGGACAGGGAACGAGCAGTACTTC
CASSLAGTGNEQYF
>NA|TRBV2|TRBJ2-5|few
TGTGCCAGCAGTGAAGCAGGGGAAGAGACCCAGTACTTC
CASSEAGEETQYF
>TRBD1|TRBV5-6|TRBJ1-6|many
TGTGCCAGCAGCCCTCCGGACAGGTTTAATTCACCCCTCCACTTT
CASSPPDRFNSPLHF
>NA|TRBV10-3|TRBJ2-3|many
TGTGCCATCAGTGTGCAAGCTTCGGATACGCAGTATTTT
CAISVQASDTQYF
>NA|TRBV4-3|TRBJ2-7|many
TGCGCCAGCAGCCAAGAGGGGAACTACGAGCAGTACTTC
CASSQEGNYEQYF
>NA|TRBV7-3|TRBJ1-2|many
TGTGCCAGCAGTTCAAACCGGGGGGACTATGGCTACACCTTC
CASSSNRGDYGYTF
>NA|TRBV6-6|TRBJ1-2|many
TGTGCCAGCAGGACAGAGTTTGGCTACACCTTC
CASRTEFGYTF
>NA|TRBV5-1|TRBJ1-2|many
TGCGCCAGCAGCTTGGCCCTAGATCGCTATGGCTACACCTTC
CASSLALDRYGYTF
>TRBD2|TRBV12-3/TRBV12-4|TRBJ2-3|many
TGTGCCAGCAGTTTAGGGTCGAGGGAGGGGCCAGATACGCAGTATTTT
CASSLGSREGPDTQYF
>NA|TRBV6-2/TRBV6-3|TRBJ1-1|many
TGTGCCAGCAGTTATTCGGCTGAAGCTTTCTTT
CASSYSAEAFF
>NA|TRBV7-8|TRBJ2-5|many
TGTGCCAGCAGCTTGAACAGGGATGGGGAGACCCAGTACTTC
CASSLNRDGETQYF
>NA|TRBV7-2|TRBJ2-2|many
TGTGCCAGCAGCTTAGAGGTCGGGGAGCTGTTTTTT
CASSLEVGELFF